This TCR beta chain came from a study of identifying expanded T cells in peripheral blood. The CDR3 extends over 14 amino acids. Germline V gives CDR1 MDHEN, CDR2 SYDVKM. V lost 7 bases and J lost 4, with 17 bases in between. Assay used: immunoSEQ multiplex PCR; TCRdb lists only in-frame clones, some missing. The sample holds 100,000 to 150,000 clones, around 88% seen once. The sample comprised blood. The rearrangement uses TRBV28 and TRBJ2-7, with a weak D call TRBD1 (6 bases). This receptor was taken from a person between 18 and 75 years old in good health. CDR3 residues: CASTTAGVSYEQYF. The CDR3 coding sequence is TGTGCCAGCACAACGGCAGGGGTATCTTACGAGCAGTACTTC.